This T cell receptor (beta chain) was retrieved from a study of graft-versus-host responses after intestinal transplantation. Note on this clone: Antigen specificity is unknown.

Profiled with immunoSEQ multiplex PCR; TCRdb holds only in-frame clones, not every one. The sample lists 100,000 to 110,000 clones; less than 90% were seen once. General study findings and limits: An association linked early post-transplant HvG declines with peak circulating GvH clone levels. GvH clones surfaced in recipient marrow, some emerging earlier in ileum or blood. Graft-donor T cell macrochimerism in patients accompanied high graft-versus-host to host-versus-graft clonal ratios in allografts.

This clonotype was obtained from a human donor who was the organ donor for an intestinal transplant. Sequencing was performed on unstimulated CD4+ T cells sorted from spleen or lymph node cells, taken before transplant.

The CDR3, as DNA: TGCGCCAGCAGCTTGCAGGGTGCAGTAACGAGCTCCTACGAGCAGTACTTC. This sequence encodes CASSLQGAVTSSYEQYF. This sequence joins TRBV5-1 and TRBJ2-5; possibly TRBD1 for D (5 bases). The J call could be wrong; TRBJ2-7 is a better fit for the DNA end. CDR1 SGHRS and CDR2 YFSETQ come from the germline V gene. The CDR3 sequence is 17 residues long.